This TCR beta chain derives from a study of cytomegalovirus exposure and HLA in healthy donors. The primer mix had 60 Vbeta and 13 Jbeta primers. Measured with immunoSEQ multiplex PCR; TCRdb has only the in-frame clones, and not every one. The sample yields about 190,000 clones, roughly 80% seen once. Trimming cost V 2 bases and J 9 bases, with 11 bases left between them. Germline CDR1 is SGHVS and CDR2 is FNYEAQ. This CDR3 is built from 13 residues. The sequence derives from a man aged 50-59 years in good health and CMV-seronegative. Sequenced material: PBMCs. The chain couples TRBV7-6 to TRBJ2-1, with D possibly being TRBD2 (5 bases). DNA for the CDR3: TGTGCCAGCAGCTTACAGGCTAGCATTGAGCAGTTCTTC. It is translated as CASSLQASIEQFF. Full variable domain (remainder filled in from reference TRBV7-6 and TRBJ2-1): GAGVSQSPRYKVTKRGQDVALRCDPISGHVSLYWYRQALGQGPEFLTYFNYEAQQDKSGLPNDRFSAERPEGSISTLTIQRTEQRDSAMYRCASSLQASIEQFFGPGTRLTVL.